A single sample is the source of the 25 T cell receptor beta chains below, sequenced in a study of monozygotic twins with cystic fibrosis. TCRdb's table, derived via immunoSEQ multiplex PCR, lists solely in-frame clones and lacks some. The table has some 32,000 clones, about 96% seen once; the top ten hold around 0.17%. Specimen: blood. These receptors originate from a girl aged 2 to 9 with cystic fibrosis.

The V gene is TRBV4-1, the J gene TRBJ1-5; 8 bases fit TRBD1. Germline CDR1 and CDR2: MGHRA and YSYEKL. CDR3 length: 16 amino acids. The trim removed 1 base at V and 1 base at J, leaving 3 bases unmatched. The chain's CDR3 is CASSQGTGRSNQPQHF. CDR3 nucleotide sequence: TGCGCCAGCAGCCAAGGGACAGGGAGGAGCAATCAGCCCCAGCATTTT.

The genes are TRBV30 and TRBJ1-1; D gene uncertain. V was shortened by 5 bases and J by 1 base, with 5 bases between the two germline ends. The CDR3 has 11 residues. Germline V CDR1 and CDR2: GTSNPN, SVGIG (reference sequence). This CDR3 reads CAWGKNTEAFF. CDR3 DNA sequence: TGTGCCTGGGGGAAGAACACTGAAGCTTTCTTT.

The chain links TRBV6-5 to TRBJ1-6; 9 bases agree with TRBD1. Germline trimming cut 7 bases from V and 6 bases from J; bases unmatched to any gene: 4. This CDR3 region has 14 residues. Germline CDR1 and CDR2: MNHEY and SVGAGI. This CDR3 reads CASTGTGSNSPLHF. As DNA, the CDR3 is TGTGCCAGCACCGGGACAGGGAGTAATTCACCCCTCCACTTT.

The rearrangement uses TRBV9 and TRBJ2-1; 9 bases line up with TRBD1. CDR1 is SGDLS and CDR2 is YYNGEE in the germline V gene. The CDR3 is 17 residues long. With V trimmed by 3 bases and J by 4 bases, 11 bases remained unmatched. CDR3 amino acids: CASSAGTGQGNYNEQFF. The CDR3 DNA reads as TGTGCCAGCAGCGCAGGGACAGGACAGGGGAATTACAATGAGCAGTTCTTC.

The chain is built from TRBV19 and TRBJ1-4, with 7 bases identical to TRBD1. There are 14 residues in the CDR3. The V segment lost 6 bases and the J segment 6 bases; nucleotides outside the gene matches: 7. Germline V gives CDR1 LNHDA, CDR2 SQIVND (reference sequence). The CDR3 spells CASRETGRDEKLFF. CDR3 coding DNA: TGTGCCAGTAGGGAGACAGGGCGGGATGAAAAACTGTTTTTT.

This rearrangement joins TRBV6-5 to TRBJ1-2, with D perhaps TRBD1 (6 bases). This CDR3 is built from 16 residues. Germline V CDR1 and CDR2: MNHEY, SVGAGI. V gave up 0 bases and J gave up 8 bases, with 19 bases separating them. The chain's CDR3 is CASSYSLQGNSKGYTF. For the CDR3, the DNA is TGTGCCAGCAGTTACTCGTTACAGGGTAATTCAAAAGGCTACACCTTC.

The gene calls are TRBV7-2 and TRBJ2-1, with D tentatively TRBD1 (6 bases). V was trimmed by 5 bases and J by 7 bases, leaving 24 bases between them. This CDR3 region has 17 residues. Germline V gives CDR1 SGHTA, CDR2 FQGNSA. CDR3 protein: CASSPQAGARLWNEQFF. CDR3 coding DNA: TGTGCCAGCAGCCCCCAAGCAGGGGCCCGCCTATGGAATGAGCAGTTCTTC.

The chain links TRBV11-2 to TRBJ2-4; the match to TRBD1 covers 7 bases. The CDR3 spans 17 residues. V trimming: 1 base; J trimming: 2 bases; junction bases outside the gene matches: 8. CDR1 is SGHAT, CDR2 FQNNGV, per germline. The CDR3 loop reads CASSLGNRGRTKNIQYF. CDR3 DNA sequence: TGTGCCAGCAGCTTAGGAAACAGGGGAAGGACCAAAAACATTCAGTACTTC. Supplemented by reference TRBV11-2 and TRBJ2-4, the full variable domain reads EAGVAQSPRYKIIEKRQSVAFWCNPISGHATLYWYQQILGQGPKLLIQFQNNGVVDDSQLPKDRFSAERLKGVDSTLKIQPAKLEDSAVYLCASSLGNRGRTKNIQYFGAGTRLSVL.

CDR3 region: CASSFMGLDTQYF. The CDR3 DNA is TGTGCCAGCAGTTTTATGGGCTTGGATACGCAGTATTTT. This chain connects TRBV27 to TRBJ2-3; unclear D gene. This CDR3 comprises 13 residues. The V end was cut by 3 bases, the J end by 6 bases, with 10 bases between. Per germline, CDR1 MNHEY and CDR2 SMNVEV (reference sequence).

DNA for the CDR3: TGTGCCAGCAAAGGGCCAAGCACAGATACGCAGTATTTT. Amino acids: CASKGPSTDTQYF. V and J are TRBV6-5 and TRBJ2-3; D call uncertain. Looked up from germline, CDR1 is MNHEY and CDR2 is SVGAGI. The CDR3 covers 13 residues. Trimming cost V 7 bases and J 0 bases, with 8 bases left between them.

The chain uses TRBV5-1 and TRBJ1-6; TRBD1 might be the D (5 bases). The CDR3 runs 17 residues. Per germline, CDR1 SGHRS and CDR2 YFSETQ. Trimming shortened V by 2 bases and J by 2 bases, and 14 bases separated the two germline ends. CDR3 nucleotide sequence: TGCGCCAGCAGCTTCCACGGCAGGGCGACCTATAATTCACCCCTCCACTTT. Encoded protein: CASSFHGRATYNSPLHF.

CDR3 sequence (DNA): TGTGCCAGCAGCATCGGGACTAGCGGGATCGTAGATACGCAGTATTTT. Translated: CASSIGTSGIVDTQYF. This chain connects TRBV9 to TRBJ2-3; 13 bases map to TRBD2. Germline V gene data show CDR1 as SGDLS and CDR2 as YYNGEE. Trimming removed 4 bases from V and 5 bases from J; junction bases left unmatched: 7. The CDR3 length is 16 residues.

The V call is TRBV4-1, the J call TRBJ1-4; D not resolved. The CDR3 loop spans 16 amino acids. Germline CDR1 and CDR2: MGHRA and YSYEKL. V lost 4 bases and J 6 bases, leaving 18 bases between the germline ends. The DNA for the CDR3 is TGCGCCAGCAGCCCTTTCGCCTGGGGATCGGATGAAAAACTGTTTTTT. Amino acids: CASSPFAWGSDEKLFF.

V gene TRBV7-8 combines with J gene TRBJ2-7; D may correspond to TRBD1 or TRBD2 (5 bases each). Trimming removed 4 bases from V and 6 bases from J, with 19 bases in between. The CDR3 loop spans 15 amino acids. Germline V lookup: CDR1 SGHVS, CDR2 FQNEAQ. The CDR3 reads CASSYTRGSLLEQYF. The CDR3 coding sequence is TGTGCCAGCAGCTATACTAGGGGTAGCTTACTCGAGCAGTACTTC.

V gene TRBV5-4 combines with J gene TRBJ2-2, with no clear D. The CDR3 contains 14 residues. V lost 2 bases and J lost 5, with 10 bases in between. CDR1 SGHNT and CDR2 YYREEE come from the germline V gene (reference sequence). CDR3 protein: CASSFDGKTGELFF. Written as DNA, the CDR3 is TGTGCCAGCAGCTTTGACGGTAAAACCGGGGAGCTGTTTTTT.

This chain connects TRBV19 to TRBJ1-5; the D gene is possibly TRBD1 (5 bases). CDR1 is LNHDA, CDR2 SQIVND, per germline (reference sequence). There are 12 residues in the CDR3. Trimming shortened V by 3 bases and J by 12 bases, and 12 bases separated the two germline ends. This CDR3 is CASSIGTVNQHF. DNA for the CDR3: TGTGCCAGTAGTATCGGGACCGTAAACCAGCATTTT. Combining the CDR3 with reference TRBV19 and TRBJ1-5 gives the whole variable domain DGGITQSPKYLFRKEGQNVTLSCEQNLNHDAMYWYRQDPGQGLRLIYYSQIVNDFQKGDIAEGYSVSREKKESFPLTVTSAQKNPTAFYLCASSIGTVNQHFGDGTRLSIL.

V gene TRBV9 combines with J gene TRBJ2-7; D is possibly TRBD1 or TRBD2 (5 bases each). The germline V and J ends were trimmed by 2 bases and 2 bases, with 11 bases remaining between them. CDR1 is SGDLS, CDR2 YYNGEE, per germline. CDR3 length: 14 amino acids. The CDR3 reads CASSVGPDPYEQYF. DNA of the CDR3: TGTGCCAGCAGCGTGGGACCTGACCCCTACGAGCAGTACTTC.

The chain couples TRBV28 to TRBJ1-2; maybe TRBD1 (5 bases). The germline V gene encodes CDR1 MDHEN and CDR2 SYDVKM. The CDR3 is made up of 16 amino acids. V was pared by 7 bases and J by 4 bases, with 22 bases between. The CDR3 nucleotides read TGTGCCAGCAAAAACCCGCGGGTGGCAGGGAGCTATGGCTACACCTTC. It yields the protein CASKNPRVAGSYGYTF.

This clone was seen a single time. CDR3: CASSQVPPVHSYNSPLHF. CDR3 sequence (DNA): TGCGCCAGCAGCCAAGTTCCTCCAGTTCACTCCTATAATTCACCCCTCCACTTT. The gene calls are TRBV4-1 and TRBJ1-6; D not certain. V shed 1 base and J shed 0 bases, with 13 bases lying between them. The CDR3 covers 18 residues. Per germline, CDR1 MGHRA and CDR2 YSYEKL.

This clone was found once. V and J are TRBV7-8 and TRBJ1-5; D possibly corresponds to TRBD1 (5 bases). Germline lookup yields CDR1 SGHVS and CDR2 FQNEAQ. CDR3 length: 15 residues. The V end was cut by 0 bases, the J end by 2 bases, with 8 bases between. CDR3 amino acids: CASSLAGGGNQPQHF. DNA of the CDR3: TGTGCCAGCAGCTTAGCGGGGGGGGGCAATCAGCCCCAGCATTTT.

The chain recombines TRBV27 with TRBJ2-7; TRBD1 or TRBD2 may be the D gene (7 bases each). CDR3 length: 15 amino acids. Looked up from germline, CDR1 is MNHEY and CDR2 is SMNVEV (reference sequence). V was pared by 5 bases and J by 4 bases, with 18 bases between. The CDR3 bases are TGTGCCAGCAGTCAAACAGGGGACTATCGATACGAGCAGTACTTC. Amino acids: CASSQTGDYRYEQYF.

The chain carries TRBV5-4 and TRBJ2-5; D perhaps matches TRBD2 (6 bases). The V gene lost 5 bases and the J gene lost 7 bases, with 15 bases spanning the gap. CDR1 is SGHNT and CDR2 is YYREEE in the germline V gene (reference sequence). The CDR3 is 13 residues long. The CDR3 DNA reads as TGTGCCAGCAGGAGGGACTGGAGGGGGACCCAGTACTTC. Amino acids: CASRRDWRGTQYF.

The rearrangement joins TRBV30 to TRBJ2-7; D is ambiguous. Germline values: CDR1 GTSNPN, CDR2 SVGIG (reference sequence). This CDR3 spans 13 amino acids. Trimming removed 0 bases at V and 1 base at J, with 7 bases between. The CDR3 bases are TGTGCCTGGAGTGTGGGGATGTCCTACGAGCAGTACTTC. Translation: CAWSVGMSYEQYF.

The chain couples TRBV7-9 to TRBJ1-1; a possible D gene is TRBD1 (5 bases). Looked up from germline, CDR1 is SEHNR and CDR2 is FQNEAQ (reference sequence). The germline V and J ends were trimmed by 3 bases and 1 base, with 6 bases remaining between them. The CDR3 runs 13 residues. CDR3 DNA: TGTGCCAGCAGCTTGGGGCAGAACACTGAAGCTTTCTTT. It is translated as CASSLGQNTEAFF.

This sequence joins TRBV6-5 and TRBJ1-1; D is possibly TRBD1 (5 bases). The V end lost 6 bases, the J end lost 4 bases, and 15 bases lay between the germline ends. The CDR3 totals 14 residues. Germline V gives CDR1 MNHEY, CDR2 SVGAGI. This CDR3 is CASSLDQGSTEAFF. In DNA form, the CDR3 reads TGTGCCAGCAGCCTCGACCAGGGCTCCACTGAAGCTTTCTTT.